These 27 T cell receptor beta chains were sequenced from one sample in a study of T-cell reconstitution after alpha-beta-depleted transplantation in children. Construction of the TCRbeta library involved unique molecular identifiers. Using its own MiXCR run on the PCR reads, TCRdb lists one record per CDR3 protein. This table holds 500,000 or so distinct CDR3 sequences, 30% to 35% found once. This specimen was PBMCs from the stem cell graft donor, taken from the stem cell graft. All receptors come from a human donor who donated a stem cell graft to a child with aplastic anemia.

This chain's CDR3 is CASSQELAGSNEQFF. The CDR3 DNA follows: TGTGCCAGCAGCCAAGAACTAGCGGGATCCAATGAGCAGTTCTTC. The chain links TRBV3-1 to TRBJ2-1, with 10 bases fitting TRBD2. Trimming removed 0 bases from V and 6 bases from J; junction bases left unmatched: 2. Germline V gene sequence: CDR1 LGHDT, CDR2 YNNKEL (reference sequence). This CDR3 spans 15 amino acids.

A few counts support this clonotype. In DNA form, the CDR3 reads TGCAGTGCTAGATTCTCCGAGTACGAGCAGTACTTC. Its translation: CSARFSEYEQYF. The chain combines TRBV20-1 with TRBJ2-7, with unresolved D. The germline V and J ends were trimmed by 2 bases and 4 bases, with 9 bases remaining between them. The CDR3 consists of 12 residues. Germline CDR1 and CDR2: DFQATT and SNEGSKA (reference sequence).

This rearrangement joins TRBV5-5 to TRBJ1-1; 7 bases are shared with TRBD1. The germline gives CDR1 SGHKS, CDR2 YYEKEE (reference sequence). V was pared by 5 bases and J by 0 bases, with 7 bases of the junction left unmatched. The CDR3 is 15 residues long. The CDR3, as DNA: TGTGCCAGCAGGGAGGCTAGGGGGCTGAACACTGAAGCTTTCTTT. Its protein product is CASREARGLNTEAFF.

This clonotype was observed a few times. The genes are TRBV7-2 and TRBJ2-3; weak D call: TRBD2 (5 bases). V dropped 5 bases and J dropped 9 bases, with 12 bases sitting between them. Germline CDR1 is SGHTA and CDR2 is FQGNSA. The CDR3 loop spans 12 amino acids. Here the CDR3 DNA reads TGTGCCAGCAGCGACGGAGGATGGACGCAGTATTTT. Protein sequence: CASSDGGWTQYF.

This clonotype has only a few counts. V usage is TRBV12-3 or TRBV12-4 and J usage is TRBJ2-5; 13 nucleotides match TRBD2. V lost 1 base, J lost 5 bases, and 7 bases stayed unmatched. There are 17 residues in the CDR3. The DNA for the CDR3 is TGTGCCAGCAGTTTAGGAGGGGGGACTAGCGGGAAGGAGACCCAGTACTTC. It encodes CASSLGGGTSGKETQYF.

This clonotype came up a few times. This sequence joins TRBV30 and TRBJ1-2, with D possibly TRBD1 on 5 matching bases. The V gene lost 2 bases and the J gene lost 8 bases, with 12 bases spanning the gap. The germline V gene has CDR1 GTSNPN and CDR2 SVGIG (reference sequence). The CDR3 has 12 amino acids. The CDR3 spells CAWSLTAEGYTF. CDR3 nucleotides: TGTGCCTGGAGTCTGACAGCGGAAGGCTACACCTTC.

For the CDR3, the DNA is TGTGCCAGCAGCCAAGATTTAGGCCGGGTCACTGAAGCTTTCTTT. It encodes CASSQDLGRVTEAFF. V is TRBV14 and J is TRBJ1-1, with no clear D. Germline V gene data show CDR1 as SGHDN and CDR2 as FVKESK. The CDR3 covers 15 residues. Trimming took off 0 bases at V and 4 bases at J, with 12 bases between the two ends.

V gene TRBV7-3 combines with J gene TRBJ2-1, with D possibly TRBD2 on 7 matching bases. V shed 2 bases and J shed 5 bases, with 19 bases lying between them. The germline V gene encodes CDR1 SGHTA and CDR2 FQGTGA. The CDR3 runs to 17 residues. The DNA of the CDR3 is TGTGCCAGCAGCTTAGTCGGCGGGGGCTCCTTTAACAATGAGCAGTTCTTC. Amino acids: CASSLVGGGSFNNEQFF.

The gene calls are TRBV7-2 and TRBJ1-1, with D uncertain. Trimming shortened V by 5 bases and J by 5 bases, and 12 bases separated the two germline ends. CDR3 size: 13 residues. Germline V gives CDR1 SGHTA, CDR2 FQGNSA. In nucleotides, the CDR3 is TGTGCCAGCAGCGCGTTAGGCCCGACTGAAGCTTTCTTT. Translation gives CASSALGPTEAFF.

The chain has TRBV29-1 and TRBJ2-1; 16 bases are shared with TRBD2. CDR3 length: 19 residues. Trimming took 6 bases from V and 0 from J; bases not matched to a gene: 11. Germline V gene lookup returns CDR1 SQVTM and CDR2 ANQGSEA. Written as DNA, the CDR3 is TGCAGCGTCCTTTTCCCGGGACTAGCGGGAGGGGGCTCCTACAATGAGCAGTTCTTC. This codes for CSVLFPGLAGGGSYNEQFF.

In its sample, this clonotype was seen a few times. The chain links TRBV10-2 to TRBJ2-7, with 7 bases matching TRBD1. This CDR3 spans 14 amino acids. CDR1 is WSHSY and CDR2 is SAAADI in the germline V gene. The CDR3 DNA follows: TGCGCCAGCAGTGAGGGGACAGACTCCCACGAGCAGTACGTC. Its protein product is CASSEGTDSHEQYV.

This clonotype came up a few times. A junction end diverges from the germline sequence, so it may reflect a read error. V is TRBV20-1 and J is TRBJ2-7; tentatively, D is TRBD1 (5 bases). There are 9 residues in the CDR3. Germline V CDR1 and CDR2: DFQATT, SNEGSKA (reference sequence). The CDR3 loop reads CSARGPCHF. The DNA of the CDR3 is TGCAGTGCTAGGGGGCCTTGCCACTTC.

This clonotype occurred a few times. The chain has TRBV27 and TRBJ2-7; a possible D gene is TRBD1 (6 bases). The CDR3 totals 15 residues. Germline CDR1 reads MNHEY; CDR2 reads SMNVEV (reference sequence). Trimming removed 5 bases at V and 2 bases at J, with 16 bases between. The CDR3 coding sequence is TGTGCCAGCAGTCCGAAGGGGGTAAATCCCTACGAGCAGTACTTC. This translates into CASSPKGVNPYEQYF.

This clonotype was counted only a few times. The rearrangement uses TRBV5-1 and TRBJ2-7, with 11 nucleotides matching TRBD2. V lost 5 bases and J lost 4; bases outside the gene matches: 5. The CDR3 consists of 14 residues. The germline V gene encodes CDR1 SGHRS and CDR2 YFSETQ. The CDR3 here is CASRESSGRYEQYF. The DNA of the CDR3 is TGCGCCAGCAGGGAGTCTAGCGGGAGGTACGAGCAGTACTTC.

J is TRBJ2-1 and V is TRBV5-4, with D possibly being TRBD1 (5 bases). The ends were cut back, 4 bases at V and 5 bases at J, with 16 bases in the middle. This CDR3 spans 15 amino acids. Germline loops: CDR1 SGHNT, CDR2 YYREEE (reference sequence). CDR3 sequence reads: CASSSSTRANNEQFF. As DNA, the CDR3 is TGTGCCAGCAGCAGTTCTACCAGGGCCAACAATGAGCAGTTCTTC.

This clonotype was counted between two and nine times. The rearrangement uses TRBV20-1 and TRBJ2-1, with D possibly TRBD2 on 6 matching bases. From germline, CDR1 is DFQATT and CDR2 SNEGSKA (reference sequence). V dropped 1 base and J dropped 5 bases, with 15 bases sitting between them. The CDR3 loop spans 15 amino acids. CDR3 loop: CSARGFRGIDNEQFF. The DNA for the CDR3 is TGCAGTGCTAGAGGTTTTCGCGGGATTGACAATGAGCAGTTCTTC.

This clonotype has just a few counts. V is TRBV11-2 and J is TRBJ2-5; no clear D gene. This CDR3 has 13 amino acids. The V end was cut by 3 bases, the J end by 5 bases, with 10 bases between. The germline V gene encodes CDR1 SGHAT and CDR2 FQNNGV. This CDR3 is CASSFGRAETQYF. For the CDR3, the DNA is TGTGCCAGCAGCTTCGGTAGGGCTGAGACCCAGTACTTC.

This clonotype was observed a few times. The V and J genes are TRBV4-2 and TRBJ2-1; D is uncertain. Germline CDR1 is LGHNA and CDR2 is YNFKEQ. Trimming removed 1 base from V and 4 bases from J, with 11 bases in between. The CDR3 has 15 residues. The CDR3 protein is CASSQVWSEYNEQFF. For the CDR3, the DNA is TGTGCCAGCAGCCAAGTGTGGTCGGAGTACAATGAGCAGTTCTTC.

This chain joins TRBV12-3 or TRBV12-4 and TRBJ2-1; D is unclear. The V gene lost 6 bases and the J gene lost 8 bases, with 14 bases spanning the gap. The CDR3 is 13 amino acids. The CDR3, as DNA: TGTGCCAGCAGCCACACCGGAAAAGATGAGCAGTTCTTC. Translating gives CASSHTGKDEQFF.

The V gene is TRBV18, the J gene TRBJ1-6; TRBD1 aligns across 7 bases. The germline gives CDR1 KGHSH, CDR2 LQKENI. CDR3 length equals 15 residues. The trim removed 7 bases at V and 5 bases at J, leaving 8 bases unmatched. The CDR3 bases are TGTGCCAGCTTCCGCGGGACAGCAGATAATTCACCCCTCCACTTT. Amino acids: CASFRGTADNSPLHF.

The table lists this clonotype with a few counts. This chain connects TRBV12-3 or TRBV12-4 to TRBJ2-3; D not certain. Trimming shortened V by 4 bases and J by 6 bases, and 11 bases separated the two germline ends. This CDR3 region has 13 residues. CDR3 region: CASSSTMADTQYF. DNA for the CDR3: TGTGCCAGCAGTTCTACAATGGCTGATACGCAGTATTTT.

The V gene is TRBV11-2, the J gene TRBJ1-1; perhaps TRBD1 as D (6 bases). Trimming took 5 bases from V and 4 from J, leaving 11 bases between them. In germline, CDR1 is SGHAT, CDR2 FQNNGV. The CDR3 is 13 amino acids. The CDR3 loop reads CASSTQGFTEAFF. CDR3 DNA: TGTGCCAGCAGCACACAGGGCTTCACTGAAGCTTTCTTT. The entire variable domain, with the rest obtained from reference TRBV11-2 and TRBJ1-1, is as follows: EAGVAQSPRYKIIEKRQSVAFWCNPISGHATLYWYQQILGQGPKLLIQFQNNGVVDDSQLPKDRFSAERLKGVDSTLKIQPAKLEDSAVYLCASSTQGFTEAFFGQGTRLTVV.

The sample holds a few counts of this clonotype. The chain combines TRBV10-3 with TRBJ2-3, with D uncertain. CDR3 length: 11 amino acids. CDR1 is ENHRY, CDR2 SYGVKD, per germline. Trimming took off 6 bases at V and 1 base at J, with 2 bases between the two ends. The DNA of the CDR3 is TGTGCCATCAGGCGCACAGATACGCAGTATTTT. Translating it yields CAIRRTDTQYF.

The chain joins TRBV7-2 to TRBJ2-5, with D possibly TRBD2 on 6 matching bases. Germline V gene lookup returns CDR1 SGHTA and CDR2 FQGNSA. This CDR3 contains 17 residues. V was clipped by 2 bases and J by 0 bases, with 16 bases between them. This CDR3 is CASSLRSGVWYQETQYF. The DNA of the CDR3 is TGTGCCAGCAGCTTAAGGTCGGGGGTTTGGTACCAAGAGACCCAGTACTTC.

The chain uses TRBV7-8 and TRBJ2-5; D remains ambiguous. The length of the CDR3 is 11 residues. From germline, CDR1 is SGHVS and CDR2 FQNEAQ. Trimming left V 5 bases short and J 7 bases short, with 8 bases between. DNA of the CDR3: TGTGCCAGCAGCCCCGACCGGACCCAGTACTTC. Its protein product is CASSPDRTQYF.

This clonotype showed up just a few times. Here the CDR3 DNA reads TGCGCCAGCAGCCCGGGACATTCCTACAATGAGCAGTTCTTC. As protein: CASSPGHSYNEQFF. The chain links TRBV5-1 to TRBJ2-1, with D possibly TRBD1 on 6 matching bases. Per the germline V gene, CDR1 is SGHRS and CDR2 is YFSETQ. The CDR3 covers 14 residues. Trimming pared 4 bases from V and 1 base from J, leaving 9 bases between.

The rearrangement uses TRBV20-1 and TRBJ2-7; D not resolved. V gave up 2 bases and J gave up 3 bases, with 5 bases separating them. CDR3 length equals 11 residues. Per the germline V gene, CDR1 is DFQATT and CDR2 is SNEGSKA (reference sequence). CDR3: CSARPFYEQYF. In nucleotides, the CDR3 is TGCAGTGCTAGACCCTTCTACGAGCAGTACTTC.